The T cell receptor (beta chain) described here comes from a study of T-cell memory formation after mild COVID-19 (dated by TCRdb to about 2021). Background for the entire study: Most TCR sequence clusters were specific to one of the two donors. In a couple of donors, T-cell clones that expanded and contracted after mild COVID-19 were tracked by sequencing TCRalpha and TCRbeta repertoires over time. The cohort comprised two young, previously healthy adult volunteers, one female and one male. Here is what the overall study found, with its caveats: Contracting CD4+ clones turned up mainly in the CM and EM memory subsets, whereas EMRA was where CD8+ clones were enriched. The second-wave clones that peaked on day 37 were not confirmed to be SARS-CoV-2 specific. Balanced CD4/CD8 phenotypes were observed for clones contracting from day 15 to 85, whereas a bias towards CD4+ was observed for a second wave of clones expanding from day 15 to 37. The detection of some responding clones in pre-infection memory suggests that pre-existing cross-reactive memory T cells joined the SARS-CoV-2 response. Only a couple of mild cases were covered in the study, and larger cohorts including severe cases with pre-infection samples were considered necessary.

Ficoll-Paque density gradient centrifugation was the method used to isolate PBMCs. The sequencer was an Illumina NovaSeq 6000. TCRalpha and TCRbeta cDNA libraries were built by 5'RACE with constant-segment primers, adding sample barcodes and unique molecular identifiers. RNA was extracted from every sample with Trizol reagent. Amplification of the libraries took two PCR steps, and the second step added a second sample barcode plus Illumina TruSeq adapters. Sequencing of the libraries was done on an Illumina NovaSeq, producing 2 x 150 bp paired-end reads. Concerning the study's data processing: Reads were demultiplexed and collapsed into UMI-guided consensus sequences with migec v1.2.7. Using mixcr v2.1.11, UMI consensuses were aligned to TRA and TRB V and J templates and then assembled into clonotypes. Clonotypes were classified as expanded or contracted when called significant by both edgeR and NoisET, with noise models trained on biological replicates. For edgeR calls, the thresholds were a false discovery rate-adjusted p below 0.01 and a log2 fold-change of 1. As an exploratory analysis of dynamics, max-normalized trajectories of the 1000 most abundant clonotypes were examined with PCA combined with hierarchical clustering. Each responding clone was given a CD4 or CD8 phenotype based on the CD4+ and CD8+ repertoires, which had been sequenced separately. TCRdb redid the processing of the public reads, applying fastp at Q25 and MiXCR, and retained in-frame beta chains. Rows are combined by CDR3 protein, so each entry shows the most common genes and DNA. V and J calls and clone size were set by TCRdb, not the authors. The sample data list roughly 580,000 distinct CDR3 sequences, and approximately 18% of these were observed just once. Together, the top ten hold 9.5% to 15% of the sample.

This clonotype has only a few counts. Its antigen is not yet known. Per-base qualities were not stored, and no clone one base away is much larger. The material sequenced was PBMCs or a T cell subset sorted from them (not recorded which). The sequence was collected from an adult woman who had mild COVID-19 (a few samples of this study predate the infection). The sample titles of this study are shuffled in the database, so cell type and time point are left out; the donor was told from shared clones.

In nucleotide form, the sequence is TGTGCCAGCAGCTTGGCGCCGCGGGGTAACAATGAGCAGTTCTTC. Its translation is CASSLAPRGNNEQFF. This chain joins TRBV7-2 to TRBJ2-1, with a tentative D gene TRBD2 over 6 matching bases. At the junction V is shortened by 3 bases and J by 5 bases, with 14 bases in between. The germline V gene specifies SGHTA as CDR1 and FQGNSA as CDR2. There are 15 amino acids in the CDR3, from cysteine to phenylalanine inclusive. Left in the record is the CDR3 DNA by itself, 45 bases read in frame from the first base.